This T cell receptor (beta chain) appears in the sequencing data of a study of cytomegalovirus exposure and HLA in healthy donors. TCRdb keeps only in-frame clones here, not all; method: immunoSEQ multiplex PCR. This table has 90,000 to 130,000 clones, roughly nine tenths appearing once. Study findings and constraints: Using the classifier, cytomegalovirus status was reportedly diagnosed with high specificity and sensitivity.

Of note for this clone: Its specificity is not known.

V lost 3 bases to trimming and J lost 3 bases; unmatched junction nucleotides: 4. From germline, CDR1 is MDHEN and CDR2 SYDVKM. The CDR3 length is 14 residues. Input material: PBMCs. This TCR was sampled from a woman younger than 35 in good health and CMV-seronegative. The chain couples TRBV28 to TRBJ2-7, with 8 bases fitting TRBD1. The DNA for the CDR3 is TGTGCCAGCAGTTTTCGGGACAGGTACTACGAGCAGTACTTC. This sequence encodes CASSFRDRYYEQYF.